The clone carrying this T cell receptor (beta chain) was found a few times. The antigen is not known. Germline values: CDR1 SGHNT, CDR2 YENEEA. V lost 3 bases to trimming and J lost 7 bases; unmatched junction nucleotides: 7. The CDR3 has 15 residues. TCRdb's table, derived via immunoSEQ multiplex PCR, lists solely in-frame clones and lacks some. Altogether more than 1,100 clones are present, approximately 23% being singletons, with the ten largest covering roughly an eighth. These data come from a study of T cells in localized non-small cell lung cancer. General observations from the study: Sequencing covered just one tumor region, so heterogeneity cannot be ruled out.

The sequence derives from a male donor aged 60 or over with stage I squamous cell lung carcinoma. The genes are TRBV11-3 and TRBJ2-2, with 8 positions matching TRBD2. The sample in question was lung tumor tissue, obtained before any cancer treatment. The CDR3 DNA reads as TGTGCCAGCAGCTTGGACGGGAGGGCCGACGGGGAGCTGTTTTTT. Its translation: CASSLDGRADGELFF.